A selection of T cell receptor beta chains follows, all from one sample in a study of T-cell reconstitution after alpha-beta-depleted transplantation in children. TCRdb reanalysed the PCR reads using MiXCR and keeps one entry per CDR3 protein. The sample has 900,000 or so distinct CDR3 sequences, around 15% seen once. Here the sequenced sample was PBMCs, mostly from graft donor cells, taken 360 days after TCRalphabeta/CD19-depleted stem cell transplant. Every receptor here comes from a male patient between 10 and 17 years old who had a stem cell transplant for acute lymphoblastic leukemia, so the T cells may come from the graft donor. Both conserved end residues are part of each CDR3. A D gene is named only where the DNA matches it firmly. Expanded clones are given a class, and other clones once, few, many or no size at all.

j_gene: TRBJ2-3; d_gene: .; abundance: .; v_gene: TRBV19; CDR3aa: CASTRTGAPDTQYF; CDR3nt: TGTGCCAGTACCCGAACGGGAGCGCCAGATACGCAGTATTTT
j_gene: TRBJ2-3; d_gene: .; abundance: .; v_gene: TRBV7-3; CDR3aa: CASSSFGADTQYF; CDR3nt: TGTGCCAGCAGCTCCTTCGGAGCAGATACGCAGTATTTT
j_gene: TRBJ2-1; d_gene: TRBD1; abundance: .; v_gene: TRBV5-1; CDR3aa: CASSQPGQGVDEQFF; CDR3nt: TGCGCCAGCAGCCAGCCGGGACAGGGGGTGGATGAGCAGTTCTTC
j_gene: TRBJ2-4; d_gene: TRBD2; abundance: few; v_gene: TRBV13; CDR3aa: CASSPPSGRAVAKNIQYF; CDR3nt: TGTGCCAGCAGCCCCCCTAGCGGGAGGGCCGTGGCCAAAAACATTCAGTACTTC
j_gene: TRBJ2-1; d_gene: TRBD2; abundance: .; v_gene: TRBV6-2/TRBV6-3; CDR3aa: CASSYSTGTSVFYNEQFF; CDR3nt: TGTGCCAGCAGTTACTCGACGGGTACTAGCGTTTTCTACAATGAGCAGTTCTTC
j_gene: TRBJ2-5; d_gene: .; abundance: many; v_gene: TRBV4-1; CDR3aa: CASSQSLGETQYF; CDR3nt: TGCGCCAGCAGCCAAAGTTTGGGCGAGACCCAGTACTTC
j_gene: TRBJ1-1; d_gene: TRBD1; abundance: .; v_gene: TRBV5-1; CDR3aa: CASSLGQGWSNTEAFF; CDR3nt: TGCGCCAGCAGCTTAGGACAGGGGTGGTCGAACACTGAAGCTTTCTTT
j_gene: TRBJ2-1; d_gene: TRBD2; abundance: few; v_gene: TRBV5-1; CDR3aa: CASSIRLAGGTYNEQFF; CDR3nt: TGCGCCAGCAGCATCAGACTAGCGGGAGGAACATACAATGAGCAGTTCTTC
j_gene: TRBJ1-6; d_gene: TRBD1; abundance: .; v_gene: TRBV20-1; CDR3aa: CSAKRTGQGKSPLHF; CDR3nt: TGCAGTGCCAAAAGAACAGGACAGGGAAAGTCACCCCTCCACTTT
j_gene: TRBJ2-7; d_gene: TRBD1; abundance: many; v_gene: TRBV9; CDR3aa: CASSVGQGAYEQYF; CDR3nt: TGCGCCAGCAGCGTGGGACAGGGGGCCTACGAGCAGTACTTC
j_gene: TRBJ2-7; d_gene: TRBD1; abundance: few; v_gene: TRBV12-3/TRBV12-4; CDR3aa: CASSTGGWYEQYF; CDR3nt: TGTGCCAGCAGCACAGGGGGTTGGTACGAGCAGTACTTC
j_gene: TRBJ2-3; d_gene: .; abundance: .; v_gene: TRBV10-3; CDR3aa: CAISDLGHFATADTQYF; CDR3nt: TGTGCCATCAGTGACCTGGGACATTTCGCAACGGCAGATACGCAGTATTTT
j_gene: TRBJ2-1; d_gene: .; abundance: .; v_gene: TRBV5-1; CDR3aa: CASKPSGLGVDEQFF; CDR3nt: TGCGCCAGCAAGCCCAGCGGGCTTGGAGTGGATGAGCAGTTCTTC
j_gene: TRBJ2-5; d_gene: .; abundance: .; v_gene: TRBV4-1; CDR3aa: CASSQYTFQETQYF; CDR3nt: TGCGCCAGCAGCCAGTACACCTTCCAAGAGACCCAGTACTTC
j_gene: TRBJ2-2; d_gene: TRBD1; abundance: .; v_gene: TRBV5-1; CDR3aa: CASSFPDRGQTGELFF; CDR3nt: TGCGCCAGCAGCTTCCCGGACAGGGGGCAGACCGGGGAGCTGTTTTTT
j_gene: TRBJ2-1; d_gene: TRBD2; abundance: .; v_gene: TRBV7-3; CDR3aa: CASSLQRGTYNEQFF; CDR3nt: TGTGCCAGCAGCTTGCAGCGGGGAACCTACAATGAGCAGTTCTTC
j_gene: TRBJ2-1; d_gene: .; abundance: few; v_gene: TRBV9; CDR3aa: CASSGGGGAPYNEQFF; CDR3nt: TGTGCCAGCAGCGGAGGTGGGGGGGCGCCCTACAATGAGCAGTTCTTC
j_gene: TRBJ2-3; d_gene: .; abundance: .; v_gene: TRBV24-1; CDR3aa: CATADGGPTDTQYF; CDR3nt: TGTGCCACCGCTGACGGAGGACCCACAGATACGCAGTATTTT
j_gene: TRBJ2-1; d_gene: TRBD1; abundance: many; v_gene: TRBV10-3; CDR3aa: CAISEENRGNEQFF; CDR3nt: TGTGCCATCAGTGAGGAGAACAGGGGGAATGAGCAGTTCTTC
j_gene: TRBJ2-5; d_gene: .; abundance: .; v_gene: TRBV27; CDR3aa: CASSLGPRQETQYF; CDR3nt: TGTGCCAGCAGTTTGGGCCCAAGGCAAGAGACCCAGTACTTC
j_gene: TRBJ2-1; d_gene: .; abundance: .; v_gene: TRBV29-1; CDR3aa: CSVGGPNEQFF; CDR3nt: TGCAGCGTTGGCGGTCCCAATGAGCAGTTCTTC
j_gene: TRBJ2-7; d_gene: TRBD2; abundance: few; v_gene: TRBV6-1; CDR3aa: CASSPGTSASYEQYF; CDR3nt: TGTGCCAGCAGCCCCGGGACTAGCGCTTCCTACGAGCAGTACTTC
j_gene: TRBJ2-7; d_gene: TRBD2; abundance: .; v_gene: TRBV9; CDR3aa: CASSVNLAGVEQYF; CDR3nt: TGTGCCAGCAGCGTTAATCTAGCGGGAGTGGAGCAGTACTTC
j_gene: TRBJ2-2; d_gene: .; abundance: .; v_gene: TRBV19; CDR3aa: CASTPDRKELFF; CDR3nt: TGTGCCAGTACCCCGGACAGAAAGGAGCTGTTTTTT
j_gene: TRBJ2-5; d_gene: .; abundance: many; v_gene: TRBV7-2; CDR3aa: CASSASGAAQETQYF; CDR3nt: TGTGCCAGCAGCGCATCTGGTGCCGCCCAAGAGACCCAGTACTTC
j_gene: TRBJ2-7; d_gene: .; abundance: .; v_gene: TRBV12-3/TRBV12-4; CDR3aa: CASSLRGADEQYF; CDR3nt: TGTGCCAGCAGCCTACGAGGGGCCGACGAGCAGTACTTC
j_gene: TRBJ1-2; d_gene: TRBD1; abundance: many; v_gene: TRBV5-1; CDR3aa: CASSLGQGASRSNYGYTF; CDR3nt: TGCGCCAGCAGCTTGGGACAGGGGGCCTCCCGCTCTAACTATGGCTACACCTTC
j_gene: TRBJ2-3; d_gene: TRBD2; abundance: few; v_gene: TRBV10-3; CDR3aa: CAIRSGTRSADTQYF; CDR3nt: TGTGCCATCAGATCCGGGACTAGGAGCGCAGATACGCAGTATTTT
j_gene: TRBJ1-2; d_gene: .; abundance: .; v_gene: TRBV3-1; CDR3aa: CASGLSWAGKANYGYTF; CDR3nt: TGTGCCAGCGGCCTGTCATGGGCAGGCAAAGCTAACTATGGCTACACCTTC
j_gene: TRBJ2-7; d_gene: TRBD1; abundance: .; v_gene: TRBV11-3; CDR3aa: CASSLFGTGDEQYF; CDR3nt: TGTGCCAGCAGCTTGTTCGGGACAGGGGACGAGCAGTACTTC
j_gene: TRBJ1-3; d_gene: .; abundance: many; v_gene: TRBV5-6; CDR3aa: CASSLVDSFSGNTIYF; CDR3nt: TGTGCCAGCAGCTTGGTTGACAGCTTCTCTGGAAACACCATATATTTT
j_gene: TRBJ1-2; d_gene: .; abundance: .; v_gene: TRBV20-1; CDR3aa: CSARERGSNYGYTF; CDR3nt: TGCAGTGCTAGAGAGAGGGGATCTAACTATGGCTACACCTTC
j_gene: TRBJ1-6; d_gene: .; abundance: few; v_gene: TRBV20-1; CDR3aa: CSARRRLQARFNSPLHF; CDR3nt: TGCAGTGCTAGAAGAAGGTTGCAGGCAAGATTTAATTCACCCCTCCACTTT
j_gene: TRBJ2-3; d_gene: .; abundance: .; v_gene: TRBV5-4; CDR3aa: CASRHGGTDTQYF; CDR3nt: TGTGCCAGCAGGCATGGAGGCACAGATACGCAGTATTTT
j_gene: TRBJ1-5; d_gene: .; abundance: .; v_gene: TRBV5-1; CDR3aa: CASSEVGVVGNQPQHF; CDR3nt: TGCGCCAGCAGCGAGGTCGGGGTCGTGGGCAATCAGCCCCAGCATTTT
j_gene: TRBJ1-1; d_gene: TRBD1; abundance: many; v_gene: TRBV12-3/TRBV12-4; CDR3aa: CASSRLTGGYTEAFF; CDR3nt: TGTGCCAGCAGTCGCTTGACAGGGGGTTACACTGAAGCTTTCTTT
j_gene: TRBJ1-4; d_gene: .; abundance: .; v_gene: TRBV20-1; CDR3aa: CSALPQNEKLFF; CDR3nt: TGCAGTGCTTTACCTCAGAATGAAAAACTGTTTTTT
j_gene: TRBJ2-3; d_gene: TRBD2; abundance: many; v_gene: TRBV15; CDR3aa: CATSRNTAGLKLATQYF; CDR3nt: TGTGCCACCAGCAGAAATACCGCGGGACTAAAGTTAGCTACGCAGTATTTT
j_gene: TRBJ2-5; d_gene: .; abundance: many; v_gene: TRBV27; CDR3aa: CASSLALWETQYF; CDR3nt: TGTGCCAGCAGTTTAGCCCTCTGGGAGACCCAGTACTTC
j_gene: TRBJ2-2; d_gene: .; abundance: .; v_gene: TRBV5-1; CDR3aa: CASSLGSGATGELFF; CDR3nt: TGCGCCAGCAGCTTGGGATCAGGGGCGACCGGGGAGCTGTTTTTT
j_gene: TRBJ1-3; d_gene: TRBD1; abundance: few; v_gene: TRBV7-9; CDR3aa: CASSLAPGRGRNTIYF; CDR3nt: TGTGCCAGCAGCTTAGCGCCCGGCAGGGGGAGAAACACCATATATTTT
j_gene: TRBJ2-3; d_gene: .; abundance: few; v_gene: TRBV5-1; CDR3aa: CASSLEAIRDTQYF; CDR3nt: TGCGCCAGCAGCTTGGAAGCAATCAGGGATACGCAGTATTTT
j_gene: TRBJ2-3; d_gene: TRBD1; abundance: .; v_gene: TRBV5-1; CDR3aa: CASSLTRTGATDTQYF; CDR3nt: TGCGCCAGCAGCTTGACCAGGACAGGGGCTACAGATACGCAGTATTTT
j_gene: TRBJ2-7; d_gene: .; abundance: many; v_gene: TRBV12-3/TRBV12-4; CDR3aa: CASSLGGGTFSYEQYF; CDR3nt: TGTGCCAGCAGTTTAGGCGGAGGGACATTCTCCTACGAGCAGTACTTC
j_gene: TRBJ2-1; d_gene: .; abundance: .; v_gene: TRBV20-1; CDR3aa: CSARTYNEQFF; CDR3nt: TGCAGTGCTAGGACCTACAATGAGCAGTTCTTC
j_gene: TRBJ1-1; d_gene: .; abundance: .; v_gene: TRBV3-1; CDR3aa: CASSRSGTEAFF; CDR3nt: TGTGCCAGCAGCCGTTCGGGGACTGAAGCTTTCTTT
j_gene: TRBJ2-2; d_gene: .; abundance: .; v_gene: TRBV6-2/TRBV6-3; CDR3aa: CASSYLGRRVNTGELFF; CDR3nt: TGTGCCAGCAGTTACCTAGGTCGCAGGGTGAACACCGGGGAGCTGTTTTTT
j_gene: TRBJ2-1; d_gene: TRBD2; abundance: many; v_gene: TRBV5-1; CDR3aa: CASSSLLAGDNEQFF; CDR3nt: TGCGCCAGCAGCTCACTACTAGCGGGGGACAATGAGCAGTTCTTC
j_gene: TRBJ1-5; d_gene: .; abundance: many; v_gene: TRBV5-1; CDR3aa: CASSPGGSNQPQHF; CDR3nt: TGCGCCAGCAGCCCCGGAGGGTCTAATCAGCCCCAGCATTTT
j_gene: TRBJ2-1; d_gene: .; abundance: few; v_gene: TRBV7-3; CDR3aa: CASSPSAVYNEQFF; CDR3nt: TGTGCCAGCAGCCCCTCAGCCGTCTACAATGAGCAGTTCTTC
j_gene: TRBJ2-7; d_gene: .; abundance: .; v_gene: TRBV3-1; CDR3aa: CASSKTGEYYEQYF; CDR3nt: TGTGCCAGCAGTAAAACGGGAGAATACTACGAGCAGTACTTC
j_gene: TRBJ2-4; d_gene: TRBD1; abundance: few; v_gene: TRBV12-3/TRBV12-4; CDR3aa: CASSPGTGRAKNIQYF; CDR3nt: TGTGCCAGCAGCCCAGGGACAGGTCGAGCCAAAAACATTCAGTACTTC
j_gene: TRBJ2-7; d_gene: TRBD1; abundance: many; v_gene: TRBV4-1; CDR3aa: CASSQGDRGTYEQYF; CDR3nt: TGCGCCAGCAGCCAAGGGGACAGGGGGACCTACGAGCAGTACTTC
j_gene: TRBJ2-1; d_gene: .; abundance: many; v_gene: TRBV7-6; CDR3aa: CASSPLPYSYNEQFF; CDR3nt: TGTGCCAGCAGCCCCCTCCCCTACTCCTACAATGAGCAGTTCTTC
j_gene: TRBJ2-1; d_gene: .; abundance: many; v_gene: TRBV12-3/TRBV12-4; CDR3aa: CASSLAIEQFF; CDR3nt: TGTGCCAGCAGTTTAGCTATTGAGCAGTTCTTC
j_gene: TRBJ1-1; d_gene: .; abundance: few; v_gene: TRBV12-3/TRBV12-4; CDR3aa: CASSFHSVGAFF; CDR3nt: TGTGCCAGCAGTTTTCACTCAGTAGGAGCTTTCTTT
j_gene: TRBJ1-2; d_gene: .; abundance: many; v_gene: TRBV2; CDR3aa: CASTDRDSGPGYTF; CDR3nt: TGTGCCAGCACAGATAGGGACTCCGGCCCAGGCTACACCTTC
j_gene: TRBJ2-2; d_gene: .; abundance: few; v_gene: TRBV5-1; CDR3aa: CASSSLRSGELFF; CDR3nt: TGCGCCAGCAGCTCCCTGAGGTCCGGGGAGCTGTTTTTT
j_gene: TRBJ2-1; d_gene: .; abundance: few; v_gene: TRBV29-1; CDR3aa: CSVGQRFYNEQFF; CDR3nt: TGCAGCGTTGGGCAGAGATTCTACAATGAGCAGTTCTTC